This paragraph covers one TCR beta chain sequence. Its antigen target is currently unknown. The sample holds no much larger clone one base away, and base qualities are not on file. V is cut by 3 bases and J by 5 bases, and the space between the germline ends is 16 bases. As encoded in the germline V gene, CDR1 is SQVTM while CDR2 is ANQGSEA. From its cysteine to its phenylalanine, the CDR3 spans 14 amino acids. CDR3 DNA is the only sequence kept; it has 42 bases, read in frame from the first base. This record belongs to a study of PD-L1 blockade in urothelial cancer (dated by TCRdb to 2015 to 2018). Regarding the complete study: Therapy was started in about 2014 for all patients, and atezolizumab 1,200 mg was administered intravenously every 3 weeks. About 90% of the 29 patients were identified as males with urothelial cancer of bladder origin, and a prior smoking history was reported by 18 of 29 patients. An ECOG performance status of 0 or 1 was recorded for the patients, and 0 to 3 prior chemotherapy regimens had been received by the patients. Blood samples were analyzed at 3 weeks after treatment start (second dose) and at 6 weeks after treatment start. Blood samples gave median yields of approximately 130,000 T cells and some 84,000 unique TCRs, along with a median clonality of 0.080. Somatic, immune and clinical correlates of response to PD-L1 blockade with atezolizumab in urothelial cancer were the focus of an exploratory multi-omic analysis. TCR sequencing covered pretreatment tumor samples and matched, serially collected peripheral blood taken before and after atezolizumab treatment. Progression-free survival longer than 6 months counted as durable clinical benefit, and TCR features were additionally tested against both progression-free and overall survival. Whole exome sequencing and RNA sequencing of pretreatment tumors were performed alongside TCR sequencing in the same patients. Ten or so patients reached durable clinical benefit, while about 19 patients did not. Under 30 patients had pretreatment blood TCR-seq, about 25 had at least one posttreatment blood collection, and about 25 had tumor TCR-seq.

To estimate absolute template abundance from read counts, synthetic TCR analog templates were spiked into each PCR. Using the immunoSEQ assay, TCRbeta CDR3 regions were amplified from genomic DNA with bias-controlled V and J gene primers. Sequencing of rearranged TCRbeta segments was done at approximately 20X coverage. As for the authors' bioinformatics: Clustering was used to correct sequencing errors, and CDR3s were annotated against IMGT so that V, D and J genes could be assigned. Downstream analyses used only productive TCRbeta rearrangements, leaving out any out-of-frame or stop-codon sequences. To compute clonality, Shannon entropy was normalized by the log of the number of unique productive sequences and then subtracted from one. Fisher's exact test with Benjamini-Hochberg correction, using a cutoff of adjusted p below 0.01, was how clones that differed between time points or between blood and tumor were identified. TCRdb limited this immuneACCESS table to in-frame rearrangements with V and J called. A share of clones is missing; checked studies link under half to unresolved V genes, and the rest is unexplained. That table is the source of V, J and clone size, and D and trimming were worked out from the DNA. Across this sample there are some 15,000 clones, with roughly 90% seen only once. The top ten clonotypes cover 13% to 15% of the sample.

The cohort comprised about 30 patients with locally advanced or metastatic urothelial carcinoma treated at Memorial Sloan Kettering on a trial protocol. Peripheral blood mononuclear cells were collected from each patient pretreatment and during treatment, giving between 1 and 8 total time points per patient. The Qiagen DNeasy Blood extraction kit was used to purify genomic DNA from total PBMCs and tumor samples. Collected pretreatment and during treatment, PBMCs were isolated and stored as previously described. Results and caveats for the whole study, not just this receptor: Because of the small sample size (n ≈ 30) and the many exploratory analyses performed, the results are intended to be regarded as hypothesis-generating. At 3 weeks after the start of treatment, tumor-associated TCR clones in peripheral blood had expanded more in patients with durable benefit (n ≈ 20, p = 0.022). Improved progression-free and overall survival was found to be associated with pretreatment peripheral blood TCR clonality below the median.

The material sequenced was PBMCs, taken around atezolizumab (anti-PD-L1) treatment. Recombination connected TRBV29-1 to TRBJ1-1; no D gene is confidently identified. The sequence derives from a man between 65 and 79 years old with urothelial cancer. The DNA is as follows: TGCAGCGTTGAGGCTAATCCCGGAGCAACTGAAGCTTTCTTT. Its protein is CSVEANPGATEAFF.